This T cell receptor (beta chain) stems from a study of blood T cell repertoires in COVID-19. Study at large: Nucleic acid was either cDNA or gDNA, and it came from T cells, B-cell-depleted T cells, or PBMCs.

The repertoire was sequenced with immunoSEQ multiplex PCR; TCRdb's copy has only in-frame clones and lacks some. Here the sample spans approximately 150,000 clones, 83% being singletons. The ends lost 4 bases at V and 8 bases at J; junction bases unmatched: 13. Germline loops: CDR1 KGHDR, CDR2 SFDVKD. This CDR3 has 16 amino acids. The chain has TRBV24-1 and TRBJ2-1; TRBD2 aligns across 7 bases. Specimen: peripheral blood. The TCR sequence derives from a woman of 80 years or more with acute or convalescent COVID-19. CDR3 nucleotide sequence: TGTGCCACCAGTGACAGCGGGACCCCTCCCTTCGATGAGCAGTTCTTC. Translated: CATSDSGTPPFDEQFF.